Each of the 3 T cell receptor beta chains below was sequenced from the same sample in a study of blood T cell repertoires in COVID-19. The assay was immunoSEQ multiplex PCR, and TCRdb's table has in-frame clones only and misses some. This table holds 60,000 or so clones, 65% to 85% found once. What was sequenced was peripheral blood. These receptors were taken from a human donor in a cohort sampled during active COVID-19.

The chain employs TRBV2 and TRBJ1-2; the D is unclear. CDR1 and CDR2 (germline): SNHLY, FYNNEI. This CDR3 has 10 amino acids. The V gene lost 7 bases and the J gene lost 5 bases, with 5 bases spanning the gap. In DNA form, the CDR3 reads TGTGCCAGCACGGGTTATGGCTACACCTTC. The encoded protein is CASTGYGYTF. Complete variable domain (other parts from reference TRBV2 and TRBJ1-2): EPEVTQTPSHQVTQMGQEVILRCVPISNHLYFYWYRQILGQKVEFLVSFYNNEISEKSEIFDDQFSVERPDGSNFTLKIRSTKLEDSAMYFCASTGYGYTFGSGTRLTVV.

The chain carries TRBV27 and TRBJ2-1; TRBD1 matches 8 bases. This CDR3 is built from 16 residues. Germline V gives CDR1 MNHEY, CDR2 SMNVEV (reference sequence). V shed 5 bases and J 7 bases; nucleotides not matched to a gene: 13. CDR3 amino acids: CASSPGQGRGKNEQFF. DNA of the CDR3: TGTGCCAGCAGTCCAGGACAGGGCCGGGGGAAGAATGAGCAGTTCTTC.

The V call is TRBV5-1, the J call TRBJ2-3; perhaps TRBD2 as D (5 bases). The CDR3 contains 14 residues. Trimming took 0 bases from V and 2 from J, leaving 7 bases between them. CDR1 is SGHRS and CDR2 is YFSETQ in the germline V gene. The CDR3 is CASSLGGLTDTQYF. Here the CDR3 DNA reads TGCGCCAGCAGCTTGGGCGGACTCACAGATACGCAGTATTTT.